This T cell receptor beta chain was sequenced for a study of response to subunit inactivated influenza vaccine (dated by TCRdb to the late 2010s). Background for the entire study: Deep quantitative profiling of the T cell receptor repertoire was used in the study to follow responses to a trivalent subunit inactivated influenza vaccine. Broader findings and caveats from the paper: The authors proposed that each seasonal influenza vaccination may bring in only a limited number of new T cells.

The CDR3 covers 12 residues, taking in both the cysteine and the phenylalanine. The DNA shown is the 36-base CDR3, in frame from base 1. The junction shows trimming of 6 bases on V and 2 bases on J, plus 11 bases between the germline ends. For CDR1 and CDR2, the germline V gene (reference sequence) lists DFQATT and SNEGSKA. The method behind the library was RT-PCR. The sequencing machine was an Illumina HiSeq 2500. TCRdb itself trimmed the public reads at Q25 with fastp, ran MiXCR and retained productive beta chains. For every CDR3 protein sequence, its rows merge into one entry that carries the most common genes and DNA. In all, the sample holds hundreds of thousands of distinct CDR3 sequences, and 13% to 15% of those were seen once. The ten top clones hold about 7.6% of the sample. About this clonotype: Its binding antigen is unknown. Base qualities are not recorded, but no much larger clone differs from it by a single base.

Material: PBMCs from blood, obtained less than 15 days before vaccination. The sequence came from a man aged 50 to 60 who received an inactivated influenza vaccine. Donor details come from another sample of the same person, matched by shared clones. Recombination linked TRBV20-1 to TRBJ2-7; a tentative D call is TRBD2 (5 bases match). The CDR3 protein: CSATRDTYEQYF. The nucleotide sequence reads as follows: TGCAGTGCCACTAGAGACACCTACGAGCAGTACTTC.